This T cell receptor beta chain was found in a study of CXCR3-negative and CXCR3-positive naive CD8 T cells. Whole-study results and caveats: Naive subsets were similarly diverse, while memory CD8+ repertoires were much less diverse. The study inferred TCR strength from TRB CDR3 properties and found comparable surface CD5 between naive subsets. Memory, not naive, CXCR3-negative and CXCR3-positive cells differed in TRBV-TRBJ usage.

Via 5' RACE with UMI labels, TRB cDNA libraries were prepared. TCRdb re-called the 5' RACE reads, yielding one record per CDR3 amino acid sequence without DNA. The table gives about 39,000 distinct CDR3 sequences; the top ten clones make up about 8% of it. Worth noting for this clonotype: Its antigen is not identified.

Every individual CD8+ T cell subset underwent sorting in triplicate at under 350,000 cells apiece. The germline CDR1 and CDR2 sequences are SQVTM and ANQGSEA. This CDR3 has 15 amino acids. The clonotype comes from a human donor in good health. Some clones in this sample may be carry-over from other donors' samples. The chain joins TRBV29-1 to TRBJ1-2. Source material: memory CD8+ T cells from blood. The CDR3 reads CSVEEATSLGYGYTF.